The source of this T cell receptor beta chain is a study of somatic mutations in cytotoxic T cells in rheumatoid arthritis. Points from the study as a whole: Age-matched healthy controls and rheumatoid arthritis patients had CD8+ T-cell clonality that did not differ significantly. Rheumatoid arthritis patients showed CD8+ clonality increasing with age, unlike healthy controls.

Deletions cut 4 bases from V and 2 bases from J, with 1 base between. Germline V CDR1 and CDR2: SEHNR, FQNEAQ (reference sequence). The CDR3 is 11 residues long. Libraries were prepared by immunoSEQ multiplex PCR; TCRdb keeps only in-frame clonotypes and omits some of them. Altogether about 14,000 clones are present, around 74% being singletons, with the ten largest covering about a sixth. Separation of CD4+ and CD8+ cells was performed by positive magnetic bead selection, and purity was verified by flow cytometry. Regarding this clone: Its antigen is not identified.

The chain combines TRBV7-9 with TRBJ2-3; D unresolved. The material sequenced was CD8+ T cells sorted from blood. The receptor comes from an adult with rheumatoid arthritis. The CDR3 DNA follows: TGTGCCAGCAGCTCCACAGATACGCAGTATTTT. Protein sequence: CASSSTDTQYF.